The source of this T cell receptor beta chain is a study of T-cell reconstitution after alpha-beta-depleted transplantation in children. Unique molecular identifiers were incorporated into the prepared TCRbeta library. TCRdb re-derived calls from the PCR reads in MiXCR, one entry per CDR3 protein. The sample carries roughly 610,000 distinct CDR3 sequences, 10% recorded once. The CDR3 totals 15 residues. V lost 8 bases and J 5 bases, leaving 16 bases between the germline ends. Germline V gene sequence: CDR1 LGHNA, CDR2 YNFKEQ. This TCR derives from a human donor who donated a stem cell graft to a child with acute myeloid leukemia. The input for sequencing was PBMCs from the stem cell graft donor, taken from the stem cell graft. The rearrangement links TRBV4-2 to TRBJ1-6, with D tentatively TRBD1 (5 bases). The CDR3 DNA reads as TGTGCCAGCGGATTCCGAGGGACGGATAATTCACCCCTCCACTTT. Protein product: CASGFRGTDNSPLHF.